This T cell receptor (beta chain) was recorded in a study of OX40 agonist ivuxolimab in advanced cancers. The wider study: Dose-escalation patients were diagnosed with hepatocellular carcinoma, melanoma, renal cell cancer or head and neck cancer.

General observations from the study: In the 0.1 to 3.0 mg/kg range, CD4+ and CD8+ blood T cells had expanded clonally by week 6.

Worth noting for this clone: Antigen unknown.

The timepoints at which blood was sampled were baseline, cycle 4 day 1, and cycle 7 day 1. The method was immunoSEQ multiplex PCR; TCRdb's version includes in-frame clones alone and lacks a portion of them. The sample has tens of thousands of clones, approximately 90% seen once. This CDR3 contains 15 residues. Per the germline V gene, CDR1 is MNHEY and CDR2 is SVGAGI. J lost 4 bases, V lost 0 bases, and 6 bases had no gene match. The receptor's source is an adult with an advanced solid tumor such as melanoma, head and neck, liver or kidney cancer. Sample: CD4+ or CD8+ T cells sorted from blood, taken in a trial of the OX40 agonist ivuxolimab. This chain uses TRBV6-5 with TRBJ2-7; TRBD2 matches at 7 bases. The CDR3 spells CASSYSVAGVYEQYF. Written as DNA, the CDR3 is TGTGCCAGCAGTTACTCGGTCGCGGGAGTATACGAGCAGTACTTC.